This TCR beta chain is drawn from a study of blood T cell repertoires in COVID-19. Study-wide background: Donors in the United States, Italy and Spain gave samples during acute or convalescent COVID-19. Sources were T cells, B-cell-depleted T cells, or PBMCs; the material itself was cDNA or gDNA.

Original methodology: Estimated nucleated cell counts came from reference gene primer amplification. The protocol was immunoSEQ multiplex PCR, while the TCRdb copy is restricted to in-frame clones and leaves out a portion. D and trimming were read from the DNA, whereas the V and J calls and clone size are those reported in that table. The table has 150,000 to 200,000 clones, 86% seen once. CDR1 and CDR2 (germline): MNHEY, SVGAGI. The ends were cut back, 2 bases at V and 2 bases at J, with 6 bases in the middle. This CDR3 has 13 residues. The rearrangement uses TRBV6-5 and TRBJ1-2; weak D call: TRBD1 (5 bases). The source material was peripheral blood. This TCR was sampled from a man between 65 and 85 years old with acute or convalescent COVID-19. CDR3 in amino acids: CASSYAGNYGYTF. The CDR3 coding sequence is TGTGCCAGCAGTTACGCAGGGAACTATGGCTACACCTTC.